This T cell receptor (beta chain) came from a study of neurological immune-mediated disorders. As for the cDNA, it was generated by 5'RACE with 10-nucleotide random UMIs. TCRdb analysed the 5' RACE reads with MiXCR anew, one entry per CDR3 protein. The sample has 55,000 to 85,000 distinct CDR3 sequences; roughly 3.1% are singletons. Trimming shortened V by 1 base and J by 3 bases, and 16 bases separated the two germline ends. CDR1 and CDR2 from the germline V gene are MGHRA and YSYEKL. This CDR3 comprises 17 residues. Findings and limits, study-wide: It was HTLV-1-associated myelopathy that showed the most TCR clonal expansion, while multiple sclerosis showed the least, falling below healthy controls. When repertoires were grouped phylogenetically, those of 18 of 34 multiple sclerosis patients fell into one related-CDR3 cluster, a possible signature. Among expanded clones, no CDR3 amino acid sequences were shared across subjects, a pattern suggesting private repertoires in all groups.

A remark on this clonotype: The antigen remains unidentified. A much larger clone differs from this one at a single base, so this may be a read error.

The gene calls are TRBV4-1 and TRBJ2-1; either TRBD1 or TRBD2 may fit D (5 bases each). The sequence came from a woman in her fifties or sixties with multiple sclerosis. The sample consisted of PBMCs. CDR3 loop: CASSQGGRRGYYNEQFF. The CDR3 DNA follows: TGCGCCAGCAGCCAAGGGGGGAGAAGAGGGTACTACAATGAGCAGTTCTTC.